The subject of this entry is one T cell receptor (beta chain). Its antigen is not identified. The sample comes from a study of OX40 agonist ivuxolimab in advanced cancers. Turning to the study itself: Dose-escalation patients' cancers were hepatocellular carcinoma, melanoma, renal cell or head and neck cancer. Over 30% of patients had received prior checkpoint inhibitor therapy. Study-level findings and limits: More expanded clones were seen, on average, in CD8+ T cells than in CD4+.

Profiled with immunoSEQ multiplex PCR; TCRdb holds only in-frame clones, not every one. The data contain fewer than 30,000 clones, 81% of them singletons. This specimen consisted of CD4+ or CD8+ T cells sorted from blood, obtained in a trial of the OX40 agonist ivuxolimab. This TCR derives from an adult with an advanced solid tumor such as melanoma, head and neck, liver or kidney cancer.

CDR3: CASSALTGAFLDEQFF. CDR3 in DNA: TGTGCCAGCAGTGCTCTGACAGGGGCATTTTTAGATGAGCAGTTCTTC. The chain uses TRBV2 and TRBJ2-1; 8 nucleotides line up with TRBD1. J was trimmed by 8 bases and V by 4 bases; bases with no gene match: 13. CDR3 length: 16 residues. The V gene's germline CDR1 is SNHLY and CDR2 FYNNEI.